The rows below give T cell receptor beta chains drawn from one sample of a study of response to subunit inactivated influenza vaccine. TCRdb passed the RT-PCR reads through MiXCR, listing each CDR3 protein once. Among 530,000 or so distinct CDR3 sequences listed, approximately 12% were seen once. Material: PBMCs from blood, obtained on the day of vaccination. The receptors here all came from a man aged 50 to 59 who received an inactivated influenza vaccine. The CDR3 runs from the conserved cysteine through the conserved F or W. Fields, in order: V gene, J gene, D gene, clone size, CDR3 length, CDR3 protein, CDR3 DNA. A D gene is named only where the DNA matches it firmly. The size of a clone is reported for some rows only, either as once, few or many, or as a class for expanded clones.

>TRBV7-9|TRBJ1-4|NA|NA|15
CASSYGGALNEKLFF
TGTGCCAGCAGCTACGGCGGGGCCCTTAATGAAAAACTGTTTTTT
>TRBV12-3/TRBV12-4|TRBJ2-1|TRBD2|NA|17
CASSPTSGGHSYNEQFF
TGTGCCAGCAGTCCGACTAGCGGGGGGCACTCCTACAATGAGCAGTTCTTC
>TRBV4-3|TRBJ1-1|NA|few|15
CASSQDRGVNTEAFF
TGCGCCAGCAGCCAAGATCGAGGAGTGAACACTGAAGCTTTCTTT
>TRBV5-1|TRBJ2-2|NA|few|16
CASSFGIDRNTGELFF
TGCGCCAGCAGCTTTGGTATCGACCGAAACACCGGGGAGCTGTTTTTT
>TRBV30|TRBJ2-7|TRBD1|many|11
CASQGDYEQYF
TGTGCCTCCCAGGGGGATTACGAGCAGTACTTC
>TRBV7-3|TRBJ2-3|TRBD2|few|16
CASSLRAGGPTDTQYF
TGTGCCAGCAGCTTACGGGCGGGAGGGCCTACAGATACGCAGTATTTT
>TRBV29-1|TRBJ2-5|NA|few|13
CSVAQGTLETQYF
TGCAGCGTTGCGCAGGGGACATTAGAGACCCAGTACTTC
>TRBV19|TRBJ2-3|NA|many|15
CASSNTGSRTDTQYF
TGTGCCAGTAGTAACACGGGGAGCCGCACAGATACGCAGTATTTT
>TRBV29-1|TRBJ2-2|TRBD1|many|15
CSVEGQGALIGELFF
TGCAGCGTTGAAGGACAGGGGGCGTTGATCGGGGAGCTGTTTTTT
>TRBV12-3/TRBV12-4|TRBJ2-5|TRBD2|NA|16
CASSAGLAGGLATQYF
TGTGCCAGCAGTGCAGGACTAGCGGGGGGGCTCGCGACCCAGTACTTC
>TRBV28|TRBJ1-4|NA|NA|12
CASRRTNEKLFF
TGTGCCAGCAGGCGGACTAATGAAAAACTGTTTTTT
>TRBV10-2|TRBJ2-3|NA|NA|13
CATNRDKTDTQYF
TGCGCCACCAATCGGGACAAGACAGATACGCAGTATTTT
>TRBV12-3/TRBV12-4|TRBJ1-2|NA|once|14
CASSPGGGGYGYTF
TGTGCCAGCAGCCCGGGGGGGGGCGGCTATGGCTACACCTTC
>TRBV12-3/TRBV12-4|TRBJ2-5|NA|NA|14
CASSFVGGEETQDF
TGTGCCAGCAGCTTCGTTGGGGGAGAAGAGACCCAGGACTTC
>TRBV20-1|TRBJ2-7|TRBD2|NA|16
CSASTSGRASSYEQYF
TGCAGTGCATCGACTAGCGGGAGGGCAAGCTCCTACGAGCAGTACTTC
>TRBV7-9|TRBJ2-1|TRBD2|NA|15
CASSLGLAPGNEQFF
TGTGCCAGCAGCTTAGGACTAGCCCCTGGCAATGAGCAGTTCTTC
>TRBV7-2|TRBJ2-1|TRBD1|NA|14
CASSTNRGGNEQFF
TGTGCCAGCAGCACAAACAGGGGTGGCAATGAGCAGTTCTTC
>TRBV5-1|TRBJ2-2|NA|few|13
CASSKGNTGELFF
TGCGCCAGCAGCAAGGGGAACACCGGGGAGCTGTTTTTT
>TRBV4-3|TRBJ2-7|NA|NA|16
CASSQAHAELDGEQYF
TGCGCCAGCAGCCAGGCTCATGCAGAACTAGATGGGGAGCAGTACTTC
>TRBV20-1|TRBJ1-2|NA|NA|12
CSARARDYGYTF
TGCAGTGCTAGAGCGAGGGACTATGGCTACACCTTC
>TRBV3-1|TRBJ2-5|NA|NA|14
CASSQPILEETQYF
TGTGCCAGCAGCCAACCCATTCTGGAAGAGACCCAGTACTTC
>TRBV27|TRBJ2-7|NA|NA|14
CASSPFGQKAEQYF
TGTGCCAGCAGCCCCTTTGGACAAAAAGCCGAGCAGTACTTC
>TRBV20-1|TRBJ2-1|NA|few|14
CSARDSTGTNEQFF
TGCAGTGCTAGAGATTCAACGGGGACCAATGAGCAGTTCTTC
>TRBV18|TRBJ1-4|NA|few|13
CASSPGVDEKLFF
TGTGCCAGCTCACCAGGGGTTGATGAAAAACTGTTTTTT
>TRBV10-3|TRBJ2-1|NA|NA|14
CAISRGQLYNEQFF
TGTGCCATCAGCCGGGGGCAACTCTACAATGAGCAGTTCTTC
>TRBV20-1|TRBJ2-3|TRBD2|many|13
CSARSGREDTQYF
TGCAGTGCAAGGAGCGGGAGGGAAGATACGCAGTATTTT
>TRBV11-2|TRBJ1-1|NA|NA|18
CASSSPLGRDISGHRAFF
TGTGCCAGCAGCTCGCCCCTGGGCAGGGATATTAGTGGTCATCGAGCTTTCTTT
>TRBV7-2|TRBJ2-3|NA|NA|15
CASSPLAWFTDTQYF
TGTGCCAGCAGCCCGCTTGCGTGGTTCACAGATACGCAGTATTTT
>TRBV5-1|TRBJ2-7|TRBD1|NA|15
CASSRDRDRGHEQYF
TGCGCCAGCAGCCGGGACCGGGACAGGGGCCACGAGCAGTACTTC
>TRBV7-2|TRBJ2-3|NA|few|16
CASSFGGTGQGDTQYF
TGTGCCAGCAGCTTCGGGGGAACGGGCCAAGGAGATACGCAGTATTTT
>TRBV9|TRBJ2-3|TRBD2|many|16
CASSVGAGGWPDTQYF
TGTGCCAGCAGCGTTGGAGCGGGGGGGTGGCCAGATACGCAGTATTTT
>TRBV12-3/TRBV12-4|TRBJ1-5|NA|many|13
CASRDMENQPQHF
TGTGCCAGCAGAGACATGGAGAATCAGCCCCAGCATTTT
>TRBV7-9|TRBJ2-7|TRBD2|few|16
CASSSAPTSGSHEQYF
TGTGCCAGCAGCTCTGCCCCGACTAGCGGGAGTCACGAGCAGTACTTC
>TRBV12-3/TRBV12-4|TRBJ2-5|TRBD2|few|15
CASRTSGGLAETQYF
TGTGCCAGCAGGACTAGCGGGGGCTTGGCAGAGACCCAGTACTTC
>TRBV19|TRBJ2-3|NA|many|15
CASSRRRPSTDTQYF
TGTGCCAGTAGTCGCAGACGGCCTAGCACAGATACGCAGTATTTT
>TRBV11-2|TRBJ2-7|NA|many|16
CASSTFSGRTAYEQYF
TGTGCCAGCAGCACCTTTTCGGGGCGGACCGCCTACGAGCAGTACTTC
>TRBV12-3/TRBV12-4|TRBJ1-5|TRBD1|NA|16
CASSPDRGGFNQPQHF
TGTGCCAGCAGCCCGGACAGGGGCGGGTTTAATCAGCCCCAGCATTTT
>TRBV7-2|TRBJ2-6|NA|few|15
CASSFGNSGANVLTF
TGTGCCAGCAGCTTCGGAAACTCTGGGGCCAACGTCCTGACTTTC
>TRBV20-1|TRBJ2-7|TRBD1|once|12
CSARGDRDEQYF
TGCAGTGCCCGGGGTGACAGGGACGAGCAGTACTTC
>TRBV5-6|TRBJ1-5|TRBD1|NA|17
CASSLWPGTEYNQPQHF
TGTGCCAGCAGCTTGTGGCCCGGGACAGAGTACAATCAGCCCCAGCATTTT
>TRBV5-5|TRBJ2-5|NA|NA|13
CASSPRWKETQYF
TGTGCCAGCAGCCCCAGGTGGAAAGAGACCCAGTACTTC
>TRBV12-3/TRBV12-4|TRBJ2-7|NA|few|13
CASSVNRYYEQYF
TGTGCCAGCAGTGTAAACAGATACTACGAGCAGTACTTC
>TRBV12-3/TRBV12-4|TRBJ2-5|NA|few|14
CASTPDGSRETQYF
TGTGCCAGCACTCCGGACGGGTCCAGAGAGACCCAGTACTTC
>TRBV5-1|TRBJ1-2|TRBD1|few|16
CASSLDGTGVGYGYTF
TGCGCCAGCAGCTTGGATGGGACAGGGGTCGGCTATGGCTACACCTTC
>TRBV12-3/TRBV12-4|TRBJ2-2|NA|few|13
CASTLRGTGELFF
TGTGCCAGCACGCTCCGAGGGACCGGGGAGCTGTTTTTT
>TRBV6-5|TRBJ1-6|NA|few|17
CASSYSTWGGSGSPLHF
TGTGCCAGCAGTTACTCGACGTGGGGGGGATCGGGTTCACCCCTCCACTTT
>TRBV2|TRBJ2-6|NA|few|15
CASSALVSGANVLTF
TGTGCCAGCAGTGCCCTGGTGTCTGGGGCCAACGTCCTGACTTTC
>TRBV28|TRBJ2-2|TRBD2|few|16
CASSHSSGGHTGELFF
TGTGCCAGCAGCCACTCTAGCGGGGGGCACACCGGGGAGCTGTTTTTT
>TRBV20-1|TRBJ2-7|TRBD1|NA|14
CSAKTGSLTYEQYF
TGCAGTGCTAAGACAGGGTCCTTAACCTACGAGCAGTACTTC
>TRBV5-1|TRBJ2-5|NA|NA|14
CASSLGGSRETQYF
TGCGCCAGCAGCTTGGGTGGTAGCCGGGAGACCCAGTACTTC
>TRBV7-6|TRBJ2-1|TRBD2|many|18
CASSPKTSGRPSYNEQFF
TGTGCCAGCAGCCCAAAGACTAGCGGGAGGCCCTCCTACAATGAGCAGTTCTTC